This TCR beta chain was documented in a study of regulatory T cells in long-lasting Graves disease. This clonotype has a count of ten or more. Time point here: newly diagnosed GD, antithyroid drugs for less than 3 months. TCR sequences were obtained from RNA taken from PBMCs. This CDR3 contains 14 residues. V shed 5 bases and J shed 1 base, with 14 bases lying between them. From germline, CDR1 is DFQATT and CDR2 SNEGSKA (reference sequence). To make TCR beta libraries, researchers used iRepertoire HTBI primers and Arm-PCR of CDR3 regions. TCRdb redid the calling of the multiplex PCR reads with MiXCR, one entry per CDR3 protein. The data contain hundreds of thousands of distinct CDR3 sequences, roughly 14% of them singletons. The same data also went into a second study, on T cells in Graves' hyperthyroidism and ophthalmopathy. According to that study: Ophthalmopathy could be told apart from stable hyperthyroidism with a 13 V-J model.

This sample comprised peripheral blood mononuclear cells (PBMCs), obtained at new diagnosis, from a patient treated with antithyroid drugs. The clonotype comes from a man under 40 with Graves disease. V gene TRBV20-1 combines with J gene TRBJ2-5; D unresolved. Written as DNA, the CDR3 is TGCAGTGCTGACCTCTGGAGCTCCCAAGAGACCCAGTACTTC. Translated: CSADLWSSQETQYF.